This T cell receptor beta chain was obtained from a study of identifying expanded T cells in peripheral blood. Healthy donors had no documented immune events, such as infections, while sampled. Findings of the study overall: Differentially abundant clones: roughly 1.2 between replicates, just under 17 at about 13 days, 18 to 20 at four. Approximately two-week clone count variance significantly increased as total template count grew.

Germline V gene sequence: CDR1 ENHRY, CDR2 SYGVKD. This CDR3 has 11 residues. Assay: immunoSEQ multiplex PCR; the TCRdb copy retains only in-frame clones and omits some. The table includes 100,000 to 150,000 clones, 86% detected once. About this clone itself: What it binds is not known.

The source material was blood. This sequence was found in a person aged 18 to 70 in good health. The chain uses TRBV10-3 and TRBJ2-5; no firm D call. The J call is doubtful: the DNA matches TRBJ2-7 better. The CDR3 loop reads CAISHNYEQYF. The CDR3 region has the DNA TGTGCCATCAGTCACAACTACGAGCAGTACTTC.